This T cell receptor (beta chain) was found in a study of blood T cell repertoires in COVID-19. Only in-frame clones appear in the TCRdb table, and some are missing; sequencing was by immunoSEQ multiplex PCR. The repertoire includes some 65,000 clones, 75% to 90% of them detected once, and approximately 16% sits in the top ten. The sequenced material came from peripheral blood. This TCR was recovered from a man aged 35 to 55 with COVID-19, enrolled during active disease.

As DNA, the CDR3 is TGTGCCAGCGCCCTGAGGCCTGACACAGATACGCAGTATTTT. Protein product: CASALRPDTDTQYF. V usage is TRBV6-5 and J usage is TRBJ2-3, with D hard to call. Trimming shortened V by 8 bases and J by 2 bases, and 14 bases separated the two germline ends. Per the germline V gene, CDR1 is MNHEY and CDR2 is SVGAGI. CDR3 length equals 14 residues.